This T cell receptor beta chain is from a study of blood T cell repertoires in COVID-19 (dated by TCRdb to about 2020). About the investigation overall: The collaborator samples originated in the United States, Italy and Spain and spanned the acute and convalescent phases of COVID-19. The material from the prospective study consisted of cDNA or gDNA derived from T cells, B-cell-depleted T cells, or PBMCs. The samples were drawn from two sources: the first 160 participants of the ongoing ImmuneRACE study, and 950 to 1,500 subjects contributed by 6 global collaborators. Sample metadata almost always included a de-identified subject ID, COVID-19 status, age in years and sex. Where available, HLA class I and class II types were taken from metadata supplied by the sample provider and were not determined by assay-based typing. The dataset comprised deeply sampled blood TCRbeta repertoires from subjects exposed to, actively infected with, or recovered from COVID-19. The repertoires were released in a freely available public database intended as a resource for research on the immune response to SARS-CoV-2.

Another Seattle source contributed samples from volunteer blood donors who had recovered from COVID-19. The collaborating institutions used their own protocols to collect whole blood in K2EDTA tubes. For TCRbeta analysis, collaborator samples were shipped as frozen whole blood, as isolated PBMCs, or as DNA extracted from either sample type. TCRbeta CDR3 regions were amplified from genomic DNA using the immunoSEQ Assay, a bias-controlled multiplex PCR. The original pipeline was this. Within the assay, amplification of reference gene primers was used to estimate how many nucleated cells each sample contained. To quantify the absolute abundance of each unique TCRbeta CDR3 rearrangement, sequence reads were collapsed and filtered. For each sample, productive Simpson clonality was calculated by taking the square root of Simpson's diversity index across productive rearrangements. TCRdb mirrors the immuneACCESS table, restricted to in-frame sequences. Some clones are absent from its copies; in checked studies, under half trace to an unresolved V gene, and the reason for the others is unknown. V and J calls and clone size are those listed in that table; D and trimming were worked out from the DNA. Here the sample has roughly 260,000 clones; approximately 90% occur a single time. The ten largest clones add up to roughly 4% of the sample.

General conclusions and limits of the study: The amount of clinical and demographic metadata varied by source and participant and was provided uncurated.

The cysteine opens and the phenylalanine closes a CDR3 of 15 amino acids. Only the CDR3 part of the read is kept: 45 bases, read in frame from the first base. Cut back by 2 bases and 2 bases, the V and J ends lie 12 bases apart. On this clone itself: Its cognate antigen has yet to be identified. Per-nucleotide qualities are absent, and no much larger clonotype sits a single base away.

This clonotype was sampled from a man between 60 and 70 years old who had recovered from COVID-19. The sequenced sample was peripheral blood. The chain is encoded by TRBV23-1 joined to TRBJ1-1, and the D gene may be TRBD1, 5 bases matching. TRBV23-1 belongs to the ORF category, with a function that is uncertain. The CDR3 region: CASSQHTTANTEAFF. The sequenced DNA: TGCGCCAGCAGTCAACATACGACAGCTAACACTGAAGCTTTCTTT.